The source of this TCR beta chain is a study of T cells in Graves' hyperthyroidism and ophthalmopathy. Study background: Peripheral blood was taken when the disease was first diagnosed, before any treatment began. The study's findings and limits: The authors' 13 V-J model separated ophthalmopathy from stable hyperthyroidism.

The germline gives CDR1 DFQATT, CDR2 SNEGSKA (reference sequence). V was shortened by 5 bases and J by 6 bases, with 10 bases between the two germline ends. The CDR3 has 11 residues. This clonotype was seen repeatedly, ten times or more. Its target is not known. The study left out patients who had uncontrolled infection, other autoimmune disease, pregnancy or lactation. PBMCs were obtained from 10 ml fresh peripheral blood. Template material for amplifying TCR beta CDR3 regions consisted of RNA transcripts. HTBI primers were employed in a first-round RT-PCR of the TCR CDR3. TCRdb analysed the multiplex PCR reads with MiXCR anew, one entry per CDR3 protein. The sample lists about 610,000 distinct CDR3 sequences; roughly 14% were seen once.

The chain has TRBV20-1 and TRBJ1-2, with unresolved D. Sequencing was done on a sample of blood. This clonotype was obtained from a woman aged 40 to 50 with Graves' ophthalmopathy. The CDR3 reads CSASGSHGYTF. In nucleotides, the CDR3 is TGCAGTGCTTCTGGGTCGCATGGCTACACCTTC.